These 20 T cell receptor beta chains were all obtained from the same sample, sequenced in a study of patients and donors after allogeneic stem cell transplantation. From the RT-PCR reads, TCRdb called clonotypes with MiXCR, one entry per CDR3 protein. Of roughly 150,000 distinct CDR3 sequences in the sample, approximately 24% were seen once. Sample: blood, either unsorted or a sorted T cell fraction (not recorded which). Receptor source: a human donor who was either an allogeneic HSCT recipient or a stem cell or donor lymphocyte infusion donor (not recorded which). It is not recorded whose cells these are; they may come from a transplant donor.

In nucleotides, the CDR3 is TGTGCCAGCGGCGACAGCGGCTATGGCTACACCTTC. Translated: CASGDSGYGYTF. The J gene is TRBJ1-2, the V gene TRBV27; maybe TRBD1 (5 bases). V lost 8 bases, J lost 4 bases, and 11 bases lay in between. The CDR3 has 12 residues. The germline V gene encodes CDR1 MNHEY and CDR2 SMNVEV (reference sequence).

This clonotype has only a few counts. V usage is TRBV7-2 and J usage is TRBJ2-4; D not certain. Looked up from germline, CDR1 is SGHTA and CDR2 is FQGNSA. The CDR3 covers 14 residues. V was shortened by 5 bases and J by 9 bases, with 17 bases between the two germline ends. CDR3 bases: TGTGCCAGCAGCGGTCTGTGGGCTTGGGGCATTCAGTACTTC. As protein: CASSGLWAWGIQYF.

This clonotype was seen more than once but under ten times. The rearrangement joins TRBV12-3 or TRBV12-4 to TRBJ2-3; no definite D call. The V end lost 3 bases, the J end lost 0 bases, and 10 bases lay between the germline ends. The CDR3 runs to 15 residues. The CDR3 region has the DNA TGTGCCAGCAGTTTTGGCAGTTCTAGCACAGATACGCAGTATTTT. Translated: CASSFGSSSTDTQYF.

This clonotype was seen repeatedly, ten times or more. The genes are TRBV29-1 and TRBJ1-1, with TRBD1 identical over 7 bases. The CDR3 loop spans 13 amino acids. V lost 7 bases, J lost 0 bases, and 5 bases stayed unmatched. Germline values: CDR1 SQVTM, CDR2 ANQGSEA. The CDR3 protein is CSALGQMNTEAFF. The CDR3 DNA is TGCAGCGCCCTGGGACAGATGAACACTGAAGCTTTCTTT.

The genes are TRBV6-2 or TRBV6-3 and TRBJ1-5; D is unresolved. Germline CDR1 MNHEY, CDR2 SVGEGT. The CDR3 covers 12 residues. Trimming removed 4 bases at V and 3 bases at J, with 4 bases between. The CDR3 DNA reads TGTGCCAGCAGTTTTCCCAATCAGCCCCAGCATTTT. Protein: CASSFPNQPQHF.

The chain combines TRBV20-1 with TRBJ1-1, with D perhaps matching TRBD1 (5 bases). Germline V gene lookup returns CDR1 DFQATT and CDR2 SNEGSKA (reference sequence). V shed 2 bases and J shed 3 bases, with 13 bases lying between them. The CDR3 runs 14 residues. CDR3 loop: CSARPQTAYTEAFF. The CDR3 DNA is TGCAGTGCTAGACCACAGACAGCATACACTGAAGCTTTCTTT.

CDR3 coding DNA: TGTGCCAGCAGCTTAGGGGTGCGGAACACAGATACGCAGTATTTT. Translated, it gives CASSLGVRNTDTQYF. The chain has TRBV7-9 and TRBJ2-3; no clear D gene. The CDR3 runs to 15 residues. CDR1 is SEHNR and CDR2 is FQNEAQ in the germline V gene (reference sequence). V was shortened by 1 base and J by 2 bases, with 10 bases between the two germline ends.

The chain combines TRBV7-9 with TRBJ2-2, with 10 bases that match TRBD2. This CDR3 spans 16 amino acids. The V gene end was trimmed by 4 bases and the J gene end by 4 bases; junction bases not matched to a gene: 6. Germline V gene data show CDR1 as SEHNR and CDR2 as FQNEAQ (reference sequence). The CDR3 spells CASSSSGGHGTGELFF. The CDR3 DNA follows: TGTGCCAGCAGCTCTAGCGGGGGCCACGGCACCGGGGAGCTGTTTTTT.

J is TRBJ1-3 and V is TRBV5-1; D perhaps matches TRBD1 (6 bases). The ends were cut back, 0 bases at V and 0 bases at J, with 16 bases in the middle. The CDR3 loop spans 18 amino acids. CDR1 is SGHRS and CDR2 is YFSETQ in the germline V gene. This chain's CDR3 is CASSLAPGDTDSGNTIYF. In DNA, the CDR3 is TGCGCCAGCAGCTTGGCCCCGGGGGACACCGACTCTGGAAACACCATATATTTT.

This clonotype has more than one count but fewer than ten. The V call is TRBV6-5, the J call TRBJ2-3; no definite D call. CDR3 size: 12 residues. CDR1 is MNHEY, CDR2 SVGAGI, per germline. The V and J ends lost 2 bases and 4 bases respectively, with 4 bases between them. The CDR3 loop is CASSYGPDTQYF. The CDR3 nucleotides read TGTGCCAGCAGTTACGGTCCAGATACGCAGTATTTT.

The chain couples TRBV10-3 to TRBJ1-6, with a possible D match to TRBD1 (5 bases). V shed 3 bases and J shed 12 bases, with 18 bases lying between them. The CDR3 covers 15 residues. Germline V gene sequence: CDR1 ENHRY, CDR2 SYGVKD. The CDR3 loop is CAISDPGLGRRPLHF. DNA of the CDR3: TGTGCCATCAGTGACCCGGGACTGGGACGTCGACCCCTCCACTTT.

This clonotype was seen repeatedly, ten times or more. V usage is TRBV20-1 and J usage is TRBJ1-2; TRBD1 matches 9 bases. The V gene's germline CDR1 is DFQATT and CDR2 SNEGSKA (reference sequence). V shed 5 bases, J shed 0 bases, and the junction held 7 bases outside the gene matches. This CDR3 contains 15 residues. The DNA of the CDR3 is TGCAGTGCTCAACAGGGGGCGGGGTCTAACTATGGCTACACCTTC. It translates to CSAQQGAGSNYGYTF.

This clonotype appeared a few times. J is TRBJ1-3 and V is TRBV12-3 or TRBV12-4, with TRBD1 identical over 7 bases. The V segment lost 3 bases and the J segment 0 bases; nucleotides outside the gene matches: 5. The CDR3 is 16 residues long. CDR3 region: CASSLRGTASGNTIYF. DNA of the CDR3: TGTGCCAGCAGTTTGAGGGGGACAGCCTCTGGAAACACCATATATTTT.

This clonotype was observed a handful of times. The V and J genes are TRBV7-2 and TRBJ1-2; tentative D call: TRBD1 (6 bases). Per germline, CDR1 SGHTA and CDR2 FQGNSA. This CDR3 spans 13 amino acids. V lost 1 base and J lost 8, with 11 bases in between. The CDR3 here is CASSLDRVGGYTF. As DNA, the CDR3 is TGTGCCAGCAGCTTAGACAGGGTTGGCGGCTACACCTTC.

Only a few counts were recorded for this clonotype. The chain uses TRBV20-1 and TRBJ1-1, with D perhaps matching TRBD1 (5 bases). Per germline, CDR1 DFQATT and CDR2 SNEGSKA (reference sequence). The CDR3 sequence is 12 residues long. The V and J ends lost 0 bases and 8 bases respectively, with 10 bases between them. CDR3 residues: CSARDQDREAFF. CDR3 nucleotides: TGCAGTGCTAGAGATCAAGACAGAGAAGCTTTCTTT.

Only a few counts were recorded for this clonotype. This sequence joins TRBV6-5 and TRBJ2-7, with 7 bases matching TRBD1. CDR3 length equals 15 residues. Germline V gene lookup returns CDR1 MNHEY and CDR2 SVGAGI. V was pared by 4 bases and J by 0 bases, with 6 bases of the junction left unmatched. CDR3 region: CASSLYRGSSYEQYF. The CDR3 DNA sequence: TGTGCCAGCAGTTTATACAGGGGAAGCTCCTACGAGCAGTACTTC.

J is TRBJ2-7 and V is TRBV3-1, with 7 bases identical to TRBD1. The V gene end was trimmed by 1 base and the J gene end by 0 bases; junction bases not matched to a gene: 3. Germline CDR1 and CDR2: LGHDT and YNNKEL (reference sequence). The CDR3 loop spans 15 amino acids. The CDR3 sequence is CASSQVGQHSYEQYF. Here the CDR3 DNA reads TGTGCCAGCAGCCAAGTGGGACAGCACTCCTACGAGCAGTACTTC.

The chain employs TRBV19 and TRBJ1-5; D not resolved. The CDR3 loop spans 12 amino acids. Germline V lookup: CDR1 LNHDA, CDR2 SQIVND (reference sequence). The V end lost 4 bases, the J end lost 10 bases, and 11 bases lay between the germline ends. This CDR3 is CASSKPLLPQHF. The CDR3 nucleotides are TGTGCCAGTAGTAAGCCCCTTCTACCCCAGCATTTT.

V is TRBV16 and J is TRBJ1-2; 8 bases are shared with TRBD1. CDR1 is KGHSY, CDR2 FQNENV, per germline. With 5 bases clipped from V and 2 bases from J, the junction kept 10 bases outside the gene matches. This CDR3 comprises 16 residues. CDR3 residues: CASSGRIDRGNYGYTF. Written as DNA, the CDR3 is TGTGCCAGCAGCGGCAGGATCGACAGGGGCAACTATGGCTACACCTTC. The whole variable domain, remainder taken from reference TRBV16 and TRBJ1-2, is GEEVAQTPKHLVRGEGQKAKLYCAPIKGHSYVFWYQQVLKNEFKFLISFQNENVFDETGMPKERFSAKCLPNSPCSLEIQATKLEDSAVYFCASSGRIDRGNYGYTFGSGTRLTVV.

The table lists this clonotype with many counts. The chain uses TRBV5-1 and TRBJ1-1, with D possibly being TRBD1 (6 bases). The V end was cut by 0 bases, the J end by 3 bases, with 15 bases between. The CDR3 is 16 residues long. Germline CDR1 and CDR2: SGHRS and YFSETQ. In DNA, the CDR3 is TGCGCCAGCAGCTTGGCTCCAGGGGTTGGGTACACTGAAGCTTTCTTT. It yields the protein CASSLAPGVGYTEAFF.